These 3 T cell receptor beta chains share one sample of origin, sequenced in a study of T cells after yellow fever vaccination (dated by TCRdb to the late 2010s). The treatment or condition label for this specimen denotes: live attenuated yellow fever vaccine strain. The library was obtained by 5' RACE. The listed sequencing device is Illumina NovaSeq 6000. TCRdb's own reprocessing of the public reads used fastp at Q25 and MiXCR and kept productive beta chains. Rows are combined by CDR3 protein, so each entry shows the most common genes and DNA. Within this sample are some 220,000 distinct CDR3 sequences, with roughly 3% of them counted one time only. The biggest ten clones account for 3.2% of the sample. This specimen was CD4+ T cells sorted from PBMCs, taken 10 days after the yellow fever booster vaccination. All receptors derive from a man aged 18-30 years who received the YFV17D yellow fever vaccine.

This chain connects TRBV12-3 or TRBV12-4 to TRBJ1-2; 7 bases are a match to TRBD1. Trimming took 3 bases from V and 7 from J; bases not matched to a gene: 8. CDR3 length: 14 amino acids. CDR3 protein: CASSFEQGWVGYTF. DNA for the CDR3: TGTGCCAGCAGTTTCGAACAGGGGTGGGTTGGCTACACCTTC.

Turning to this clonotype: One end of the junction varies from germline; a read error may be responsible. The rearrangement joins TRBV11-2 to TRBJ1-1, with a possible D match to TRBD1 (5 bases). Germline V gives CDR1 SGHAT, CDR2 FQNNGV. The CDR3 runs 14 residues. The CDR3 DNA is TGTGCCAGCAGCTTTGCCGGGACGGACACCGAAGCTTTCTTT. It yields the protein CASSFAGTDTEAFF.

There are many counts of this clonotype. This sequence joins TRBV27 and TRBJ2-5, with TRBD2 matching over 8 bases. Germline values: CDR1 MNHEY, CDR2 SMNVEV (reference sequence). This CDR3 spans 14 amino acids. J gave up 5 bases and V 5 bases, and 7 bases lay outside the gene matches. In DNA, the CDR3 is TGTGCCAGCAGTCATCGGGTAGCGGGGGAGACCCAGTACTTC. Translating it yields CASSHRVAGETQYF.